The 15 T cell receptor beta chains in this list originate from one sample, sequenced in a study of T cell responses to AZD1222 COVID-19 vaccine. Assay used: immunoSEQ multiplex PCR; TCRdb lists only in-frame clones, some missing. The sample lists under 150,000 clones, more than 75% seen once, with about 4% in the top ten. The sample in question was peripheral blood, obtained on day 0 of MenACWY control vaccination. The receptor set was obtained from an adult in good health.

The chain couples TRBV7-9 to TRBJ1-2; unclear D gene. The germline V gene encodes CDR1 SEHNR and CDR2 FQNEAQ (reference sequence). V dropped 6 bases and J dropped 1 base, with 9 bases sitting between them. The length of the CDR3 is 13 residues. The CDR3 loop is CASRRALNYGYTF. CDR3 coding DNA: TGTGCCAGCAGACGGGCCCTTAACTATGGCTACACCTTC.

The chain joins TRBV21-1 to TRBJ1-2; the table's D call, TRBD1, has no DNA check behind it. TRBV21-1 counts as a pseudogene. The CDR3 sequence is 21 residues long. The CDR3 region has the DNA TGTGCCAGCAGCGACAGGAAGGACCCGGGACAGGGTCCTAGACCTAACTATGGCTACACCTTC. Its translation is CASSDRKDPGQGPRPNYGYTF.

The chain carries TRBV10-2 and TRBJ2-7, with 8 positions matching TRBD2. Per germline, CDR1 WSHSY and CDR2 SAAADI. This CDR3 contains 15 residues. Germline trimming cut 9 bases from V and 1 base from J; bases unmatched to any gene: 11. The CDR3 here is CASPTSGGPSYEQYV. In nucleotides, the CDR3 is TGCGCCAGTCCCACCAGCGGGGGACCATCCTACGAGCAGTACGTC.

V usage is TRBV28 and J usage is TRBJ1-2, with D maybe TRBD1 (5 bases). Germline-derived CDR1 and CDR2 are MDHEN and SYDVKM. The CDR3 covers 15 residues. Deletions cut 5 bases from V and 4 bases from J, with 17 bases between. CDR3 nucleotide sequence: TGTGCCAGCAGTCTAACGGGGACGTCACTCTATGGCTACACCTTC. Its translation: CASSLTGTSLYGYTF.

This chain connects TRBV11-2 to TRBJ2-1, with 9 positions matching TRBD1. The trim removed 2 bases at V and 7 bases at J, leaving 9 bases unmatched. The CDR3 totals 16 residues. CDR1 is SGHAT and CDR2 is FQNNGV in the germline V gene. DNA of the CDR3: TGTGCCAGCAGCTTAAGGGGGGACAGGGCGGGGAATGAGCAGTTCTTC. It codes for CASSLRGDRAGNEQFF.

J is TRBJ1-5 and V is TRBV28; no clear D gene. Germline values: CDR1 MDHEN, CDR2 SYDVKM. With 6 bases removed from V and 3 bases from J, the gap between germline ends came to 15 bases. The length of the CDR3 is 15 residues. This CDR3 reads CASRDDPYINQPQHF. In DNA, the CDR3 is TGTGCCAGCAGGGACGACCCCTATATCAATCAGCCCCAGCATTTT.

This clone was seen more than once but under ten times. The V and J genes are TRBV6-1 and TRBJ1-2; the match to TRBD1 covers 8 bases. The CDR3 length is 14 residues. V lost 1 base, J lost 4 bases, and 2 bases stayed unmatched. Germline V gene lookup returns CDR1 MNHNS and CDR2 SASEGT. DNA for the CDR3: TGTGCCAGCAGTGAAGGGACAGGGCCCTATGGCTACACCTTC. Protein product: CASSEGTGPYGYTF.

This clone has only a few counts. Other DNA sequences in this specimen translate into the identical CDR3. V usage is TRBV7-6 and J usage is TRBJ1-2, with 9 bases lining up with TRBD1. This CDR3 contains 15 residues. The trim removed 3 bases at V and 1 base at J, leaving 3 bases unmatched. The germline CDR1 and CDR2 sequences are SGHVS and FNYEAQ. CDR3 nucleotide sequence: TGTGCCAGCAGCTTGGGACAGGGAGATAACTATGGCTACACCTTC. Its protein is CASSLGQGDNYGYTF.

This rearrangement joins TRBV4-1 to TRBJ2-7; a weak D match, TRBD1 (6 bases). Germline V lookup: CDR1 MGHRA, CDR2 YSYEKL. The CDR3 has 14 amino acids. V gave up 0 bases and J gave up 3 bases, with 9 bases separating them. The CDR3 DNA reads TGCGCCAGCAGCCAAGAACCAGGGGTCTACGAGCAGTACTTC. This codes for CASSQEPGVYEQYF.

The chain couples TRBV5-1 to TRBJ1-2, with 7 bases aligning to TRBD1. J was trimmed by 4 bases and V by 2 bases; bases with no gene match: 8. This CDR3 comprises 15 residues. Per the germline V gene, CDR1 is SGHRS and CDR2 is YFSETQ. This chain's CDR3 is CASSFEGARSYGYTF. CDR3 nucleotide sequence: TGCGCCAGCAGCTTTGAGGGGGCGCGAAGCTATGGCTACACCTTC.

V is TRBV21-1 and J is TRBJ2-7; TRBD1, as called in the table, went unchecked against the DNA. TRBV21-1 is flagged as a pseudogene. This CDR3 is 15 amino acids long. DNA of the CDR3: TGTGCCAGCAGCAACGAAAGGGGGCATGGCTACGAGCAGTACGTC. Protein sequence: CASSNERGHGYEQYV.

This clone was seen only once. The CDR3, as DNA: TGTGCCAGCAGGTGGACAGGGGGTAGTCAGCCCCAGCATTTT. This gives the protein CASRWTGGSQPQHF. The V gene is TRBV28, the J gene TRBJ1-5, with 10 bases lining up with TRBD1. V trimming: 6 bases; J trimming: 6 bases; junction bases outside the gene matches: 5. CDR3 size: 14 residues. Germline CDR1 MDHEN, CDR2 SYDVKM.

This clone was detected once. The chain's CDR3 is CATSRAGTGFRGEQFF. Here the CDR3 DNA reads TGTGCCACCAGCAGAGCCGGGACAGGGTTTCGAGGTGAGCAGTTCTTC. The chain recombines TRBV15 with TRBJ2-1; 9 nucleotides line up with TRBD1. CDR1 is LNHNV and CDR2 is YYDKDF in the germline V gene (reference sequence). The CDR3 spans 16 residues. Trimming removed 1 base from V and 9 bases from J; junction bases left unmatched: 10.

This clone was seen a single time. The chain is built from TRBV4-1 and TRBJ1-6; TRBD1 aligns across 9 bases. CDR1 is MGHRA and CDR2 is YSYEKL in the germline V gene. V gave up 1 base and J gave up 10 bases; unmatched junction bases: 2. The CDR3 runs 14 residues. The CDR3: CASSQGTGVSPLHF. Written as DNA, the CDR3 is TGCGCCAGCAGCCAAGGGACAGGGGTATCACCCCTCCACTTT.

The J gene is TRBJ1-4, the V gene TRBV4-1, with a possible D match to TRBD1 (6 bases). Germline assignment: CDR1 MGHRA and CDR2 YSYEKL. There are 16 residues in the CDR3. V dropped 5 bases and J dropped 0 bases, with 13 bases sitting between them. The CDR3 region is CASSLGTIATNEKLFF. CDR3 nucleotide sequence: TGCGCCAGCAGCTTAGGGACAATCGCAACTAATGAAAAACTGTTTTTT.